This T cell receptor beta chain was identified during a study of T cell repertoires in cytomegalovirus infection. The overall study: From public TCR beta signatures came an indication of both CMV infection and matching HLA type. Whole-study results and caveats: There were carriers of CMV plus the relevant HLA, and cumulative public TCR beta family frequency identified them.

TCRdb reanalysed the reads using MiXCR and keeps one entry per CDR3 protein. Here the sample spans roughly 180,000 distinct CDR3 sequences, approximately 18% being singletons. With respect to this clonotype: Its specificity is not known.

V lost 1 base to trimming and J lost 6 bases, with 3 bases between them. CDR1 is SEHNR, CDR2 FQNEAQ, per germline (reference sequence). The CDR3 is made up of 11 amino acids. This receptor was identified in a human donor in good health (CMV status not recorded). Some clones in this sample may be carry-over from other donors' samples. Source material: CD8+ T cells from PBMCs. V and J are TRBV7-9 and TRBJ1-2; D is uncertain. In DNA, the CDR3 is TGTGCCAGCAGCTTAGACGATGGCTACACCTTC. Amino acids: CASSLDDGYTF. The full variable domain, with the rest looked up from reference TRBV7-9 and TRBJ1-2, is DTGVSQNPRHKITKRGQNVTFRCDPISEHNRLYWYRQTLGQGPEFLTYFQNEAQLEKSRLLSDRFSAERPKGSFSTLEIQRTEQGDSAMYLCASSLDDGYTFGSGTRLTVV.